This T cell receptor beta chain originates from a study of T cells in women clearing cervical HPV infection. General observations from the study: TRBV6-7 relative abundance averaged approximately 0.11% in cases and 0.15% to 0.2% in controls.

Average input was roughly 1,200 ng genomic DNA for immunoSEQ TCR beta CDR3 amplification. Repertoires were generated with immunoSEQ multiplex PCR, while TCRdb's copy carries only in-frame clones and drops some. The sample is made up of about 22,000 clones, and the top ten hold around 3.3% of it. Regarding this clone: The antigen is unknown. From the germline J gene comes the end of the CDR3, since the read stops 3 residues before it.

Each participant carried one incident cervical HPV16 infection only. From germline, CDR1 is KGHSH and CDR2 LQKENI. This CDR3 spans 13 amino acids. V lost 3 bases and J 0 bases, leaving 5 bases between the germline ends. The chain has TRBV18 and TRBJ1-1; D is ambiguous. This clonotype originated in a woman aged 18 to 75 with a cervical HPV16 infection that either progressed to CIN3+ or cleared (not recorded which). The sequencing input was blood buffy coat. CDR3 amino acids: CASSPTVNTEAFF. CDR3 DNA (partial): TGTGCCAGCTCACCCACAGTGAACACTGAA.